A single sample gave rise to the 21 T cell receptor beta chains below, sequenced in a study of cytomegalovirus exposure and HLA in healthy donors. With 60 Vbeta and 13 Jbeta primers, the PCR was carried out. This table comes from immunoSEQ multiplex PCR, and its TCRdb copy is limited to in-frame clones, with some not included. The sample shows about 120,000 clones, about 68% of them seen only once. Sequencing was done on a sample of PBMCs. These receptors were collected from a man aged 35-49 years in good health and CMV-seropositive.

This clone has only one observation. J is TRBJ2-2 and V is TRBV9, with D perhaps TRBD1 (5 bases). The CDR3 contains 14 residues. Germline V gene lookup returns CDR1 SGDLS and CDR2 YYNGEE. V lost 1 base and J lost 4, with 8 bases in between. The CDR3 nucleotides are TGTGCCAGCAGCGTAAGTGGGGCCACCGGGGAGCTGTTTTTT. It translates to CASSVSGATGELFF.

This clone has only a few counts. The rearrangement links TRBV7-2 to TRBJ2-2; the D gene is possibly TRBD1 (6 bases). The V end was cut by 2 bases, the J end by 2 bases, with 9 bases between. Germline V lookup: CDR1 SGHTA, CDR2 FQGNSA. The CDR3 is 15 residues long. CDR3 sequence (DNA): TGTGCCAGCAGCTTATTCAGGGGAAACACCGGGGAGCTGTTTTTT. Protein product: CASSLFRGNTGELFF.

V gene TRBV5-6 combines with J gene TRBJ2-7, with 13 bases identical to TRBD2. J was trimmed by 5 bases and V by 2 bases; bases with no gene match: 7. The CDR3 is made up of 16 amino acids. CDR1 SGHDT and CDR2 YYEEEE come from the germline V gene. The CDR3 loop is CASSLIGTSGINEQYF. CDR3 DNA sequence: TGTGCCAGCAGCTTAATTGGGACTAGCGGGATAAACGAGCAGTACTTC.

V and J are TRBV28 and TRBJ2-7; D is possibly TRBD2 (5 bases). Trimming left V 6 bases short and J 12 bases short, with 18 bases between. CDR3 length equals 12 residues. CDR1 and CDR2 (germline): MDHEN, SYDVKM. The CDR3 nucleotides are TGTGCCAGCAGGGGAGACATGAGTCTAGCGTACTTC. Its protein product is CASRGDMSLAYF.

The V call is TRBV7-2, the J call TRBJ2-1; possibly TRBD2 for D (5 bases). This CDR3 is 14 amino acids long. V gave up 5 bases and J gave up 15 bases, with 23 bases separating them. CDR1 and CDR2 (germline): SGHTA, FQGNSA. CDR3 protein: CASSPPRTATRLFF. The CDR3, as DNA: TGTGCCAGCAGCCCGCCGAGGACTGCAACTAGACTGTTCTTC.

This clone showed up just once. The gene calls are TRBV6-5 and TRBJ1-4; D ambiguous. Germline lookup yields CDR1 MNHEY and CDR2 SVGAGI. CDR3 length: 15 amino acids. Between the trimmed V and J ends, which lost 6 bases and 0 bases, there was a span of 11 bases. The CDR3 spells CASSQWAATNEKLFF. The CDR3 DNA reads TGTGCCAGCAGCCAGTGGGCTGCAACTAATGAAAAACTGTTTTTT.

The chain uses TRBV9 and TRBJ2-5, with TRBD2 identical over 7 bases. Germline values: CDR1 SGDLS, CDR2 YYNGEE. The CDR3 consists of 17 residues. Trimming removed 2 bases from V and 7 bases from J; junction bases left unmatched: 17. CDR3 nucleotide sequence: TGTGCCAGCAGCGTTGGGGGAGGGCTAGCGGTCGAAGGGACCCAGTACTTC. Translated, it gives CASSVGGGLAVEGTQYF.

The chain uses TRBV19 and TRBJ1-2; D possibly corresponds to TRBD1 (5 bases). Per germline, CDR1 LNHDA and CDR2 SQIVND (reference sequence). Trimming shortened V by 5 bases and J by 8 bases, and 12 bases separated the two germline ends. The CDR3 is 12 residues long. CDR3 region: CASSLREGGYTF. The CDR3 nucleotides are TGTGCCAGTAGTCTCAGGGAGGGCGGCTACACCTTC.

Only a few counts were recorded for this clone. The CDR3 loop reads CASRGLVGEAANTGELFF. DNA of the CDR3: TGTGCCAGCCGGGGGTTGGTGGGAGAAGCGGCGAACACCGGGGAGCTGTTTTTT. This chain links TRBV27 with TRBJ2-2; D is perhaps TRBD2 (6 bases). This CDR3 has 18 amino acids. Germline V gene data show CDR1 as MNHEY and CDR2 as SMNVEV (reference sequence). The V end lost 8 bases, the J end lost 0 bases, and 22 bases lay between the germline ends.

The chain joins TRBV6-4 to TRBJ2-3; tentatively, D is TRBD2 (6 bases). The ends were cut back, 6 bases at V and 2 bases at J, with 12 bases in the middle. The germline V gene encodes CDR1 MRHNA and CDR2 SNTAGT. The CDR3 is 14 amino acids. The CDR3 loop reads CASSGGVTTDTQYF. CDR3 DNA: TGTGCCAGCAGCGGGGGAGTAACCACAGATACGCAGTATTTT.

The chain employs TRBV5-6 and TRBJ1-1; 10 nucleotides agree with TRBD1. The V and J ends lost 5 bases and 1 base, in that order; junction bases with no gene match: 8. Germline CDR1 and CDR2: SGHDT and YYEEEE. There are 16 residues in the CDR3. This CDR3 reads CASSHGDRGPNTEAFF. CDR3 DNA: TGTGCCAGCAGTCACGGCGACAGGGGGCCGAACACTGAAGCTTTCTTT.

The rearrangement joins TRBV19 to TRBJ2-5; perhaps TRBD2 as D (7 bases). V was trimmed by 4 bases and J by 0 bases, leaving 9 bases between them. The germline V gene encodes CDR1 LNHDA and CDR2 SQIVND (reference sequence). The CDR3 loop spans 14 amino acids. The CDR3 sequence: CASSKGGDQETQYF. CDR3 DNA sequence: TGTGCCAGTAGTAAAGGGGGGGACCAAGAGACCCAGTACTTC.

This clone occurred a few times. The V gene is TRBV7-2, the J gene TRBJ2-1; unclear D gene. The CDR3 contains 14 residues. Trimming left V 1 base short and J 9 bases short, with 13 bases between. The germline CDR1 and CDR2 sequences are SGHTA and FQGNSA. CDR3 amino acids: CASSLGYASTEQFF. The CDR3 nucleotides are TGTGCCAGCAGCTTAGGATACGCGTCTACTGAGCAGTTCTTC.

The chain couples TRBV4-1 to TRBJ1-2; D remains ambiguous. The germline gives CDR1 MGHRA, CDR2 YSYEKL. Trimming pared 4 bases from V and 3 bases from J, leaving 12 bases between. CDR3 length equals 14 residues. CDR3 protein: CASSRVEGDYGYTF. CDR3 nucleotide sequence: TGCGCCAGCAGCCGAGTCGAGGGAGACTATGGCTACACCTTC.

This clone was seen more than once but under ten times. The rearrangement links TRBV6-6 to TRBJ1-4; D call uncertain. The CDR3 runs 13 residues. The V end lost 6 bases, the J end lost 7 bases, and 12 bases lay between the germline ends. Germline-derived CDR1 and CDR2 are MNHNY and SVGAGI (reference sequence). The CDR3 nucleotides read TGTGCCAGCAGGAACATAAGGAGTGAAAAACTGTTTTTT. Its translation is CASRNIRSEKLFF.

This clone turned up a few times. The chain links TRBV5-1 to TRBJ2-3; TRBD1 matches at 7 bases. From germline, CDR1 is SGHRS and CDR2 YFSETQ. J gave up 5 bases and V 7 bases, and 4 bases lay outside the gene matches. The CDR3 sequence is 12 residues long. CDR3 protein: CASGRTGDTQYF. For the CDR3, the DNA is TGCGCCAGCGGCAGGACAGGAGATACGCAGTATTTT.

V is TRBV4-1 and J is TRBJ1-3; possibly TRBD1 for D (6 bases). Trimming cost V 1 base and J 0 bases, with 13 bases left between them. The germline V gene has CDR1 MGHRA and CDR2 YSYEKL. This CDR3 has 17 amino acids. CDR3 sequence (DNA): TGCGCCAGCAGCCAAGTACCGGGACACAACTCTGGAAACACCATATATTTT. The encoded protein is CASSQVPGHNSGNTIYF.

This rearrangement joins TRBV5-4 to TRBJ2-3, with a possible D match to TRBD2 (6 bases). V gave up 4 bases and J gave up 6 bases, with 12 bases separating them. The CDR3 has 13 residues. Looked up from germline, CDR1 is SGHNT and CDR2 is YYREEE (reference sequence). Written as DNA, the CDR3 is TGTGCCAGCAGCCCGGTGGGGAGGGATACGCAGTATTTT. Residues: CASSPVGRDTQYF.

In its sample, this clone was seen once. CDR3 DNA sequence: TGTGCCAGTAGTATAACCAGCTCTGGGGCCAACGTCCTGACTTTC. Its protein product is CASSITSSGANVLTF. J is TRBJ2-6 and V is TRBV19; D gene unclear. Germline-derived CDR1 and CDR2 are LNHDA and SQIVND (reference sequence). V was clipped by 2 bases and J by 0 bases, with 5 bases between them. The CDR3 is made up of 15 amino acids.

The chain recombines TRBV5-4 with TRBJ2-7; 9 bases are a match to TRBD1. This CDR3 is 14 amino acids long. Germline CDR1 and CDR2: SGHNT and YYREEE (reference sequence). Losses at the gene ends were 0 bases for V and 2 bases for J; bases not matched to a gene: 0. The CDR3 protein is CASSLDRGPYEQYF. CDR3 DNA sequence: TGTGCCAGCAGCTTGGACAGGGGGCCCTACGAGCAGTACTTC.

V and J are TRBV7-3 and TRBJ2-1; 8 positions match TRBD2. Trimming removed 5 bases from V and 8 bases from J; junction bases left unmatched: 14. This CDR3 region has 16 residues. The V gene's germline CDR1 is SGHTA and CDR2 FQGTGA. The CDR3 nucleotides read TGTGCCAGCAGCCCAACGGGACTAGAGCCTCGAGATGAGCAGTTCTTC. It is translated as CASSPTGLEPRDEQFF.